These 14 T cell receptor beta chains came from one sample sequenced in a study of identical twins. MiXCR, run by TCRdb on the 5' RACE reads, gives a single entry per CDR3 protein. The sample includes fewer than 250,000 distinct CDR3 sequences, around 9.6% of them seen just once. Sequencing used memory (CD45RO+) T cells sorted from blood. The receptors come from a woman aged 18-35 years in good health.

This clonotype was counted at least ten times. The J gene is TRBJ2-5, the V gene TRBV28; D is possibly TRBD1 (6 bases). This CDR3 is built from 12 residues. Trimming left V 5 bases short and J 2 bases short, with 6 bases between. Germline lookup yields CDR1 MDHEN and CDR2 SYDVKM. The CDR3 here is CASSQGQETQYF. The CDR3 DNA reads TGTGCCAGCAGTCAGGGGCAAGAGACCCAGTACTTC.

The V gene is TRBV3-1, the J gene TRBJ2-5; 7 bases line up with TRBD2. Unmatched junction bases numbered 5, after V lost 2 bases and J lost 5 bases. The length of the CDR3 is 14 residues. Germline CDR1 reads LGHDT; CDR2 reads YNNKEL (reference sequence). CDR3: CASSQNGGSETQYF. The CDR3 DNA sequence: TGTGCCAGCAGCCAAAACGGGGGGTCGGAGACCCAGTACTTC.

This clonotype was seen repeatedly, ten times or more. The chain uses TRBV9 and TRBJ2-1; D is unresolved. CDR3 size: 13 residues. Germline assignment: CDR1 SGDLS and CDR2 YYNGEE. Trimming left V 2 bases short and J 7 bases short, with 10 bases between. CDR3 sequence (DNA): TGTGCCAGCAGCGTGCAGTGGAAGAATGAGCAGTTCTTC. The encoded protein is CASSVQWKNEQFF.

In nucleotides, the CDR3 is TGTGCCAGCAGGCCTGCTAAGGCGAACACCGGGGAGCTGTTTTTT. The encoded protein is CASRPAKANTGELFF. This chain connects TRBV6-1 to TRBJ2-2; no reliable D call. The CDR3 is 15 amino acids. The germline CDR1 and CDR2 sequences are MNHNS and SASEGT. The V gene lost 6 bases and the J gene lost 0 bases, with 11 bases spanning the gap.

This chain connects TRBV19 to TRBJ2-1; D remains ambiguous. Trimming took off 2 bases at V and 12 bases at J, with 14 bases between the two ends. This CDR3 comprises 13 residues. CDR1 and CDR2 from the germline V gene are LNHDA and SQIVND (reference sequence). CDR3 protein: CASSISGQFMQFF. CDR3 DNA: TGTGCCAGTAGTATATCCGGGCAGTTTATGCAGTTCTTC. The complete variable domain, with remaining parts taken from reference TRBV19 and TRBJ2-1, reads DGGITQSPKYLFRKEGQNVTLSCEQNLNHDAMYWYRQDPGQGLRLIYYSQIVNDFQKGDIAEGYSVSREKKESFPLTVTSAQKNPTAFYLCASSISGQFMQFFGPGTRLTVL.

This rearrangement joins TRBV5-1 to TRBJ2-5; D possibly corresponds to TRBD2 (6 bases). The CDR3 sequence is 14 residues long. Germline V gene data show CDR1 as SGHRS and CDR2 as YFSETQ. Trimming left V 5 bases short and J 4 bases short, with 15 bases between. The CDR3 is CASSLGGLLETQYF. Here the CDR3 DNA reads TGCGCCAGCAGTCTGGGGGGACTTTTAGAGACCCAGTACTTC.

This sequence joins TRBV20-1 and TRBJ2-7; D uncertain. The V end lost 6 bases, the J end lost 5 bases, and 11 bases lay between the germline ends. CDR1 and CDR2 (germline): DFQATT, SNEGSKA (reference sequence). CDR3 length equals 11 residues. The CDR3 region is CSAQRRDEQYF. The CDR3 DNA is TGCAGTGCCCAGCGAAGGGACGAGCAGTACTTC.

This clonotype showed up many times. The chain employs TRBV3-1 and TRBJ2-1; no clear D. The ends were cut back, 2 bases at V and 8 bases at J, with 4 bases in the middle. The length of the CDR3 is 11 residues. The germline CDR1 and CDR2 sequences are LGHDT and YNNKEL (reference sequence). This chain's CDR3 is CASSQSHEQFF. The CDR3 region has the DNA TGTGCCAGCAGCCAAAGTCATGAGCAGTTCTTC.

The chain carries TRBV2 and TRBJ2-7, with a possible D match to TRBD1 (5 bases). CDR1 and CDR2 (germline): SNHLY, FYNNEI. The ends were cut back, 11 bases at V and 5 bases at J, with 22 bases in the middle. CDR3 length equals 14 residues. CDR3: CACGIDRGRNEQYF. In nucleotides, the CDR3 is TGTGCCTGCGGAATTGATAGGGGAAGGAACGAGCAGTACTTC.

This clonotype was detected many times. CDR3 DNA: TGTGCCACCAGCAGTTTGGGCAGGGGCAGCAATCAGCCCCAGCATTTT. Translated, it gives CATSSLGRGSNQPQHF. This rearrangement joins TRBV15 to TRBJ1-5; TRBD1 might be the D (6 bases). Germline V lookup: CDR1 LNHNV, CDR2 YYDKDF (reference sequence). The V and J ends lost 3 bases and 1 base respectively, with 13 bases between them. This CDR3 spans 16 amino acids.

In its sample, this clonotype was seen a few times. V usage is TRBV4-2 and J usage is TRBJ2-1, with D perhaps TRBD1 (5 bases). Germline lookup yields CDR1 LGHNA and CDR2 YNFKEQ. Trimming took 2 bases from V and 8 from J, leaving 13 bases between them. The CDR3 consists of 14 residues. Here the CDR3 DNA reads TGTGCCAGCAGCCAACGCCAGGGTGGCGATGAGCAGTTCTTC. Translating gives CASSQRQGGDEQFF.

A few counts support this clonotype. The CDR3 nucleotides read TGCGCCAGCAGCCTACGACGGACCGACACTGAAGCTTTCTTT. Encoded protein: CASSLRRTDTEAFF. The gene calls are TRBV4-1 and TRBJ1-1; D is undetermined. This CDR3 contains 14 residues. Germline values: CDR1 MGHRA, CDR2 YSYEKL. V gave up 4 bases and J gave up 3 bases, with 12 bases separating them.

This clonotype was seen at least ten times. V and J are TRBV5-6 and TRBJ2-1, with D uncertain. Germline V gene lookup returns CDR1 SGHDT and CDR2 YYEEEE. V lost 0 bases and J lost 2, with 15 bases in between. The CDR3 spans 17 residues. For the CDR3, the DNA is TGTGCCAGCAGCTTGGAGACAATCGACCGGCCCTACAATGAGCAGTTCTTC. Protein product: CASSLETIDRPYNEQFF.

This clonotype has only a few counts. This chain links TRBV20-1 with TRBJ2-7, with 11 bases that match TRBD1. The ends lost 0 bases at V and 3 bases at J; junction bases unmatched: 13. CDR3 length: 18 amino acids. Germline CDR1 is DFQATT and CDR2 is SNEGSKA (reference sequence). CDR3 in amino acids: CSARDIARTGTGGYEQYF. The CDR3 DNA follows: TGCAGTGCTAGAGATATCGCAAGAACCGGGACAGGGGGCTACGAGCAGTACTTC.